This entry lists 23 T cell receptor beta chains sequenced from one sample in a study of blood T cells in healthy people across ages. Sample-barcoded 5' priming and a J-beta primer mix drove a second PCR of 7 to 11 cycles. TCRdb called the 5' RACE reads again in MiXCR, with one record for every CDR3 protein. The data contain roughly 730,000 distinct CDR3 sequences, roughly three fifths of them singletons. Sequencing input: blood. The receptors here all came from a man aged 35 to 55 in good health.

The chain uses TRBV7-2 and TRBJ2-5; no firm D call. V shed 3 bases and J shed 5 bases, with 13 bases lying between them. This CDR3 is built from 14 residues. In germline, CDR1 is SGHTA, CDR2 FQGNSA. The CDR3 DNA is TGTGCCAGCAGCTTCCGTCGACGCGGTGAGACCCAGTACTTC. Its protein product is CASSFRRRGETQYF.

This clonotype came up once. The chain is built from TRBV7-9 and TRBJ1-2; a possible D gene is TRBD1 (5 bases). V gave up 6 bases and J gave up 4 bases, with 27 bases separating them. CDR3 size: 18 residues. Germline CDR1 and CDR2: SEHNR and FQNEAQ (reference sequence). CDR3 sequence (DNA): TGTGCCAGCAGGGTCATGGACAAGGGAAGACAAATAGGCTATGGCTACACCTTC. Translating it yields CASRVMDKGRQIGYGYTF.

The chain combines TRBV20-1 with TRBJ2-5; 8 bases agree with TRBD2. The end of the DNA is better explained by TRBJ2-7, so the J call may be wrong. The CDR3 consists of 14 residues. CDR1 is DFQATT and CDR2 is SNEGSKA in the germline V gene (reference sequence). The CDR3 is CSAERAGATYEQYF. CDR3 DNA: TGCAGTGCGGAAAGAGCGGGAGCGACCTACGAGCAGTACTTC.

The V call is TRBV20-1, the J call TRBJ2-5, with D maybe TRBD1 (6 bases). In germline, CDR1 is DFQATT, CDR2 SNEGSKA (reference sequence). The CDR3 is made up of 13 amino acids. The V end was cut by 7 bases, the J end by 5 bases, with 17 bases between. CDR3 sequence reads: CSGAFGGPETQYF. The DNA for the CDR3 is TGCAGTGGGGCGTTTGGGGGCCCTGAGACCCAGTACTTC.

J is TRBJ2-3 and V is TRBV29-1, with D hard to call. CDR1 is SQVTM and CDR2 is ANQGSEA in the germline V gene. This CDR3 region has 14 residues. Trimming pared 5 bases from V and 3 bases from J, leaving 15 bases between. The CDR3 DNA sequence: TGCAGCGTTTCTCCCCAGGATAGGACAGATACGCAGTATTTT. Translating gives CSVSPQDRTDTQYF.

The chain employs TRBV29-1 and TRBJ1-4; D gene unclear. CDR1 is SQVTM, CDR2 ANQGSEA, per germline. The V and J ends lost 5 bases and 4 bases respectively, with 8 bases between them. This CDR3 has 12 residues. The CDR3 reads CSVTGYNEKLFF. The CDR3 DNA reads TGCAGCGTTACGGGGTATAATGAAAAACTGTTTTTT.

Only a few counts were recorded for this clonotype. The V call is TRBV4-3, the J call TRBJ2-7; perhaps D is TRBD1 or TRBD2 (5 bases each). The germline V gene encodes CDR1 LGHNA and CDR2 YSLEER. There are 15 residues in the CDR3. V was cut by 3 bases and J by 9 bases, with 21 bases left in between. The CDR3 DNA follows: TGCGCCAGCAGCCAGGACTTAGTCTCCAATGGGGGGCAGTACTTC. This encodes CASSQDLVSNGGQYF.

The gene calls are TRBV6-2 or TRBV6-3 and TRBJ1-4; maybe TRBD1 (5 bases). Trimming removed 7 bases at V and 6 bases at J, with 12 bases between. Germline V gene lookup returns CDR1 MNHEY and CDR2 SVGEGT. The CDR3 extends over 13 amino acids. The DNA for the CDR3 is TGTGCCAGCAAGACAGCACAGCATGAAAAACTGTTTTTT. Protein sequence: CASKTAQHEKLFF.

The V and J genes are TRBV24-1 and TRBJ2-1, with 13 bases identical to TRBD2. J was trimmed by 0 bases and V by 6 bases; bases with no gene match: 4. The CDR3 totals 17 residues. The germline CDR1 and CDR2 sequences are KGHDR and SFDVKD. This CDR3 reads CATSSGTSGISYNEQFF. In DNA form, the CDR3 reads TGTGCCACCAGTTCCGGGACTAGCGGGATCTCCTACAATGAGCAGTTCTTC.

This chain uses TRBV6-5 with TRBJ2-1; tentative D call: TRBD2 (5 bases). CDR3 length: 12 amino acids. V was shortened by 4 bases and J by 9 bases, with 10 bases between the two germline ends. Looked up from germline, CDR1 is MNHEY and CDR2 is SVGAGI. The CDR3 loop is CASSSAGGEQFF. CDR3 DNA: TGTGCCAGCAGTTCCGCGGGCGGTGAGCAGTTCTTC.

The V call is TRBV7-2, the J call TRBJ2-3; no clear D gene. Trimming took 0 bases from V and 0 from J, leaving 16 bases between them. The germline CDR1 and CDR2 sequences are SGHTA and FQGNSA. The CDR3 extends over 18 amino acids. The CDR3 DNA sequence: TGTGCCAGCAGCTTAGCGGGCACGGCACATTCTAGCACAGATACGCAGTATTTT. Its protein is CASSLAGTAHSSTDTQYF.

The chain combines TRBV20-1 with TRBJ1-5, with TRBD1 identical over 8 bases. Germline CDR1 DFQATT, CDR2 SNEGSKA (reference sequence). The ends lost 6 bases at V and 7 bases at J; junction bases unmatched: 5. The CDR3 spans 12 residues. CDR3 in DNA: TGCAGTGCGGCCCCAGGGGGCCAGCCCCAGCATTTT. Translating gives CSAAPGGQPQHF.

This chain connects TRBV4-1 to TRBJ2-7, with TRBD1 as a possible D gene (6 bases). V lost 3 bases, J lost 0 bases, and 12 bases lay in between. This CDR3 contains 15 residues. Germline assignment: CDR1 MGHRA and CDR2 YSYEKL. CDR3 coding DNA: TGCGCCAGCAGCCAGGCTTGGACAGTCTCCTACGAGCAGTACTTC. Encoded protein: CASSQAWTVSYEQYF.

This clonotype was recorded once. This rearrangement joins TRBV18 to TRBJ2-5; 7 nucleotides align to TRBD2. The V and J ends lost 0 bases and 2 bases, in that order; junction bases with no gene match: 3. CDR1 is KGHSH and CDR2 is LQKENI in the germline V gene. The CDR3 covers 15 residues. The DNA for the CDR3 is TGTGCCAGCTCACCACCGCGCGGGAGTCAAGAGACCCAGTACTTC. This sequence encodes CASSPPRGSQETQYF.

This clonotype has more than one count but fewer than ten. The rearrangement links TRBV15 to TRBJ2-1, with D possibly matching TRBD2 (7 bases). Germline CDR1 reads LNHNV; CDR2 reads YYDKDF (reference sequence). Trimming pared 8 bases from V and 4 bases from J, leaving 15 bases between. The CDR3 loop spans 14 amino acids. CDR3 protein: CATHGGGEYNEQFF. DNA of the CDR3: TGTGCCACCCACGGCGGGGGCGAGTACAATGAGCAGTTCTTC.

The J gene is TRBJ2-7, the V gene TRBV4-3; tentatively, D is TRBD2 (5 bases). The V gene's germline CDR1 is LGHNA and CDR2 YSLEER. The CDR3 loop spans 16 amino acids. V was cut by 0 bases and J by 2 bases, with 14 bases left in between. The CDR3 here is CASSQDVTGTAYEQYF. The CDR3 DNA reads as TGCGCCAGCAGCCAAGATGTTACGGGAACAGCCTACGAGCAGTACTTC.

V and J are TRBV20-1 and TRBJ2-1; TRBD2 matches 8 bases. The last part of the DNA fits TRBJ2-7 better; the J call may be wrong. Germline loops: CDR1 DFQATT, CDR2 SNEGSKA (reference sequence). This CDR3 contains 14 residues. The CDR3 protein is CSAHGSGSDNEQYF. CDR3 coding DNA: TGCAGTGCCCATGGAAGCGGGAGCGACAATGAGCAGTACTTC.

V gene TRBV27 combines with J gene TRBJ2-3, with D possibly being TRBD1 (6 bases). Germline lookup yields CDR1 MNHEY and CDR2 SMNVEV (reference sequence). The CDR3 has 15 residues. The V and J ends lost 5 bases and 2 bases respectively, with 14 bases between them. This CDR3 reads CASSVQGTSTDTQYF. In DNA, the CDR3 is TGTGCCAGCAGTGTACAGGGCACCTCCACAGATACGCAGTATTTT.

Turning to this clonotype: A much larger clone differs by one base, so this may be a read error. This chain uses TRBV7-3 with TRBJ2-6, with D possibly TRBD1 on 5 matching bases. CDR3 length: 16 amino acids. Deletions cut 6 bases from V and 0 bases from J, with 12 bases between. Looked up from germline, CDR1 is SGHTA and CDR2 is FQGTGA. CDR3 region: CASRAQASSGANVLTF. The CDR3 DNA follows: TGTGCCAGCAGGGCACAGGCCAGCTCTGGGGCCAACGTCCTGACTTTC.

This sequence joins TRBV29-1 and TRBJ1-1, with D uncertain. V was clipped by 4 bases and J by 2 bases, with 11 bases between them. The CDR3 is 13 residues long. CDR1 SQVTM and CDR2 ANQGSEA come from the germline V gene. The CDR3 loop reads CSVAPTLNTEAFF. CDR3 DNA: TGCAGCGTTGCCCCAACGCTAAACACTGAAGCTTTCTTT.

This CDR3 is CSVFPGVQETQYF. As DNA, the CDR3 is TGCAGCGTTTTTCCGGGAGTCCAAGAGACCCAGTACTTC. The gene calls are TRBV29-1 and TRBJ2-5; tentatively, D is TRBD2 (6 bases). Germline V CDR1 and CDR2: SQVTM, ANQGSEA. Between the trimmed V and J ends, which lost 5 bases and 1 base, there was a span of 11 bases. The CDR3 covers 13 residues.

The chain is built from TRBV24-1 and TRBJ2-1; D is unclear. The CDR3 totals 15 residues. Trimming shortened V by 1 base and J by 0 bases, and 6 bases separated the two germline ends. Germline CDR1 and CDR2: KGHDR and SFDVKD. In DNA, the CDR3 is TGTGCCACCAGTGATTTCAGGAGCTCCTACAATGAGCAGTTCTTC. This sequence encodes CATSDFRSSYNEQFF.

The chain recombines TRBV28 with TRBJ2-5; no firm D call. Germline CDR1 is MDHEN and CDR2 is SYDVKM. The CDR3 spans 16 residues. V shed 6 bases and J shed 1 base, with 18 bases lying between them. The CDR3 region is CASSPPFEVSQETQYF. CDR3 coding DNA: TGTGCCAGCAGCCCTCCATTTGAGGTCTCCCAAGAGACCCAGTACTTC.